The sequence of this T cell receptor beta chain was determined in a study of cytomegalovirus exposure and HLA in healthy donors. Notes on the study in general: A list of 150 to 200 TCR beta chains associated with cytomegalovirus was given.

It was the approximately 120-subject validation cohort, separate from the roughly 700-subject first cohort, to which the donors belonged. The protocol was immunoSEQ multiplex PCR, while the TCRdb copy is restricted to in-frame clones and leaves out a portion. The sample yields about 74,000 clones, roughly 94% seen once. Note on this clone: The antigen is not known.

The receptor's source is a woman in her late teens or twenties in good health and CMV-seropositive. What was sequenced was PBMCs.

The CDR3 sequence: CASSLEAGEYEQYF. In DNA form, the CDR3 reads TGTGCCAGCAGCTTGGAGGCAGGGGAGTACGAGCAGTACTTC. The chain combines TRBV5-4 with TRBJ2-7, with D possibly TRBD1 on 6 matching bases. The V gene lost 0 bases and the J gene lost 4 bases, with 11 bases spanning the gap. The CDR3 loop spans 14 amino acids. Germline CDR1 SGHNT, CDR2 YYREEE (reference sequence).